This T cell receptor beta chain emerged from a study of human T cells and chemical hapten exposure. In the study overall: Yields of TCR per sample differed, chiefly owing to small differences in pooled library volume.

From the RACE reads, TCRdb called clonotypes with MiXCR, one entry per CDR3 protein. The sample comprises around 45,000 distinct CDR3 sequences, about 4.8% of which are singletons, and approximately 6.3% rests with the top ten. This clonotype has a count of ten or more. The CDR3 sequence is 16 residues long. In germline, CDR1 is WNHNN, CDR2 SYGVQD (reference sequence). V was shortened by 3 bases and J by 1 base, with 16 bases between the two germline ends. As to time point: healthy volunteer bleed at 2 weeks. Total RNA was isolated from whole blood that had not been fractionated. The source is a human donor in good health. Some clones in this sample may be carry-over from other donors' samples. The specimen was whole blood. This chain uses TRBV10-1 with TRBJ2-7; no reliable D call. DNA for the CDR3: TGCGCCAGCAGTGAAGGATATAGCAGGTTTTCCTACGAGCAGTACTTC. It specifies CASSEGYSRFSYEQYF.